The entry below gives a single T cell receptor (beta chain) sequence along with its context. Its specific antigen is unknown. Base-call qualities are not available, and no considerably larger clone is one nucleotide away. The library was generated by the immunoSEQ multiplex PCR assay. For the multiplex PCR, a mixture combining 60 forward primers for TCR Vbeta segments and 13 reverse primers for TCR Jbeta segments was used. The CDR3 region of rearranged TCR beta genes was amplified from genomic DNA by a multiplex PCR assay. The Illumina HiSeq System was used to sequence the amplified TCR beta libraries as 87-base-pair reads. In the paper's pipeline: A later analysis counted some 80 million unique TCR beta chains across the 650 to 700 repertoires, and some 11 million of these chains were shared by at least two donors. A nearest-neighbor algorithm error-corrected the raw reads and collapsed the reads into unique sequences, merging closely related sequences to remove PCR and sequencing errors. CDR3 sequences were aligned to IMGT reference sequences to assign V, D and J gene segments. For a sequence to be retained, at least a six-nucleotide match to both a V gene segment and a J gene segment was required. Rearrangements were classified as productive when the CDR3 lacked stop codons and remained in frame with V and J, and all other rearrangements were classified as non-productive. CDR3 was defined according to IMGT convention as the region running from the second conserved V-encoded cysteine to the conserved J-encoded phenylalanine. The earlier analysis of some 580 of the donors excluded any sequence lacking an unambiguous match to a single V gene segment. In an earlier analysis of approximately 590 of the donors, a V segment was called functional when productive rearrangements were above 56.7%, and segregating when the standard deviation between donors exceeded 5%. A statistical classification framework was built for diagnosing cytomegalovirus status from the catalog of TCR beta chain sequences. V and J gene assignment, in a later analysis, came from comparing TCR nucleotide sequences with IMGT/GENE-DB human TR gene sequences. Using the TCRdist pipeline, a later analysis assigned CDR3 sequences along with most-parsimonious VDJ recombination scenarios. In a later analysis, each TCR beta chain was defined by its CDR3 amino acid sequence together with its V-gene family, and reads without a unique V-gene family were excluded. A later analysis removed 550 to 700 highly shared, low-generation-probability nucleotide sequences to deal with suspected cross-contamination and a sequencing artifact. In a later analysis, a clonal expansion index for each public chain was calculated from normalized within-repertoire ranks of inferred template counts. A later analysis computed generation probabilities with a VDJ recombination model fitted to out-of-frame rearrangements, and checked the results against IGoR. In a later analysis, hypergeometric tests were used to score TCR-TCR, TCR-HLA and TCR-CMV co-occurrence, with a repertoire-size bias correction applied to TCR pairs. A later analysis estimated false discovery rates by permuting HLA or CMV assignments 20 times. In a later analysis, co-occurring TCRs were grouped using DBSCAN, and TCRdist sequence similarity was added for clustering within HLA-allele-positive subsets. Repertoires with fewer than 30,000 or more than 120,000 public chains, plus five repertoires with anomalous nucleotide sharing, were excluded from co-occurrence clustering. TCRdb limited this immuneACCESS table to in-frame rearrangements with V and J called. A share of clones is missing; checked studies link under half to unresolved V genes, and the rest is unexplained. Clonal size and the V and J genes are those of that table, whereas D and trimming came from the DNA. A total of approximately 150,000 clones appear in this sample, approximately 85% of them only once. Roughly 0.5% of the sample is held by the ten biggest clonotypes.

Taken from cysteine to phenylalanine, the CDR3 has 13 residues. This entry keeps only the CDR3 DNA: 39 bases, framed from base 1. Here V drops 6 bases and J drops 5 bases, and the junction holds 5 bases not matched to any gene. For CDR1 and CDR2, the germline V gene (reference sequence) lists MNHEY and SMNVEV. The cohort was made up of 666 healthy bone marrow donors. At the time of sampling, every cohort member was nominally healthy, though immune exposures that went unrecorded were likely present. The donor was CMV seronegative and was included in the group of about 350 seronegative cohort members. Every donor gave a peripheral blood sample, and the peripheral blood mononuclear cells from that sample were used for TCR beta sequencing. The Qiagen DNeasy Blood Extraction Kit was used to extract genomic DNA from the blood cell samples. The sample originates from a study of cytomegalovirus exposure and HLA in healthy donors (dated by TCRdb to about 2017). Background for the entire study: An earlier analysis of some 600 of the donors reported about 260 Gb of sequence data and 117 million unique TCR beta sequences obtained from approximately 180 million T cells. All discovery cohort repertoires had been generated on a single sequencing platform. The study used immunosequencing to profile the T cell repertoires of 666 subjects and linked those repertoires to cytomegalovirus serostatus. An early release that covered about 640 HLA-typed donors contained approximately 300 gigabases of sequencing data and tens of millions of unique TCR sequences. Alongside the repertoire data, information on donor age, sex, ethnicity and CMV serostatus was compiled. Rather than drawing on any new phenotypic data, the later analysis identified candidate immune exposures from TCR beta sequences and the way those sequences occurred across donors. About 5 DR-DQ haplotypes were handled as single units for association and clustering, since linkage in the cohort was strong. The study aimed to test whether signatures of past pathogen exposure could be identified by cataloging public T cell receptors. HLA typing covered class I and class II loci at four-digit resolution. An earlier analysis of 500 to 750 of the donors applied high-throughput TCR beta sequencing to assess whether each TCR beta V gene segment acted as functional or pseudogenic. In addition to the first cohort of 666 subjects, a separate validation cohort of approximately 130 different subjects was used. In a later genetic analysis, genome-wide SNP genotypes for about 65% of the roughly 670 donors were used, and that subset was treated as a discovery cohort. High-throughput TCR immunosequencing, statistical association of individual TCRs with disease status, and machine learning were combined to predict cytomegalovirus infection status. A later analysis re-examined previously published TCR beta repertoires from just over 650 donors and added high-resolution HLA genotyping to investigate patterns of TCR occurrence. The number of typed donors differed by locus: about 620-640 for A, B, C, DRB1 and DQB1; approximately 540 for DQA1; approximately 610 for DPA1; and some 430 for DPB1. On average, 235,054 unique TCR beta nucleotide sequences were sequenced per donor among 398 genotyped donors of the cohort, with roughly 18% of those sequences being non-productive. Of the 350 to 400 genotyped donors, approximately 82% fell in the genetic ancestry cluster associated with self-reported Caucasian donors.

The research as a whole found: Correlated functional status among segregating V segments might be attributable to linkage disequilibrium, but an unknown experimental factor could not be ruled out. In a later analysis, several top co-occurrence clusters were reported to appear linked to parvovirus B19, influenza, CMV and Epstein-Barr virus. Specific HLA alleles were associated with roughly 17,000 TCR beta sequences at a false discovery rate of 0.05 in a later analysis. Assigning TCR associations to individual alleles was difficult when HLA alleles, especially DR and DQ, strongly co-occurred. About 15 rarely observed V segments, including chromosome 9 orphons, were excluded from the earlier analysis of approximately 500 of the donors because counts were too low. A cluster of highly shared sequence variants was judged likely to represent a technical artifact of the sequencing pipeline. Cytomegalovirus status was reported to be diagnosed by the classifier with high specificity and sensitivity in both the original and validation cohorts. HLA typing was unavailable for some donors at each locus, so association tests used only the typed subset. Sequencing depth was assumed to be roughly uniform across donors in the presence/absence analyses, though that assumption may not hold. The authors suggested that the approach could potentially be generalized to other disease states and immunological phenotypes. According to a later analysis, most CMV-associated TCR beta chains appeared to be HLA-restricted, and the HLA associations seemed to be driven largely by CMV exposure. Some IMGT-functional V segments, including TRBV6-2 and TRBV6-3, could not be told apart with the 87-base-pair reads, so those segments were excluded. Most TCR sequences were seen in very few donors, while some public TCRs were found in many individuals. A further reported finding was that TCR beta sequences accurately predicted the HLA-A and HLA-B alleles for most subjects in the first cohort. A few of the identified cytomegalovirus-associated TCR beta chains were confirmed in vitro to be specific for cytomegalovirus antigens. In a later analysis, the rate of TCR association differed among HLA loci, with DRB1 alleles having the most associated TCRs and HLA-C alleles having the fewest. The study gave a list of under 200 TCR beta chains associated with cytomegalovirus. The only immune exposure information available for the cohort was CMV serostatus. According to a later genetic analysis, donors in an Asian-associated ancestry cluster had fewer N-insertions in productive TCRs than the roughly 660-donor mean. Compared with equally common non-associated chains, HLA-associated TCR beta chains in a later analysis were more clonally expanded and had lower generation probabilities. This cohort had only TCR beta chains sequenced, and the lack of alpha or paired-chain data limited which features could be detected. V-gene and J-gene trimming of TCR beta chains was associated with a missense DCLRE1C variant in a later genetic analysis, and the association was replicated in an independent cohort. An earlier analysis of around 600 of the donors showed that most TCR beta V segments appeared in productive rearrangements either about 87% or about 30% of the time, which broadly matched IMGT annotations.

Sequenced input: PBMCs. The chain joins TRBV27 to TRBJ2-7; 9 of the junction bases match TRBD1. The receptor comes from a woman in her thirties or forties in good health and CMV-seronegative. CDR3 reads: CASRGQGRDEQYF. The nucleotides are TGTGCCAGCAGGGGACAGGGCCGGGACGAGCAGTACTTC.